These 10 T cell receptor beta chains originate from one sample sequenced in a study of shared clonotypes between healthy human individuals. The assay was immunoSEQ multiplex PCR, and TCRdb's table has in-frame clones only and misses some. Of 2 million to 2.5 million clones in the sample, nearly 97% were seen once. Specimen: naive CD4+ T cells sorted from blood. Subset denoted: CD45RA+ positively selected. All receptors come from a man between 18 and 29 years old in good health.

The chain is built from TRBV30 and TRBJ2-7, with D perhaps matching TRBD2 (5 bases). V shed 5 bases and J shed 0 bases, with 20 bases lying between them. The CDR3 has 16 amino acids. Germline V gene sequence: CDR1 GTSNPN, CDR2 SVGIG (reference sequence). The CDR3 here is CAWERRGLLPSYEQYF. The CDR3 DNA is TGTGCCTGGGAGAGACGAGGACTGCTCCCCTCCTACGAGCAGTACTTC.

This clone was seen only a few times. The chain has TRBV19 and TRBJ1-6; a possible D gene is TRBD1 (5 bases). Germline V gives CDR1 LNHDA, CDR2 SQIVND (reference sequence). V was cut by 9 bases and J by 8 bases, with 14 bases left in between. CDR3 length: 13 residues. CDR3 residues: CASRDRGDSPLHF. The CDR3 nucleotides are TGTGCCAGCCGGGACCGGGGTGATTCACCCCTCCACTTT.

This chain connects TRBV5-6 to TRBJ1-6; 9 nucleotides match TRBD1. Looked up from germline, CDR1 is SGHDT and CDR2 is YYEEEE. The ends lost 1 base at V and 9 bases at J; junction bases unmatched: 11. The CDR3 has 17 amino acids. CDR3 in amino acids: CASSLLKTGQGGSPLHF. The CDR3 DNA reads as TGTGCCAGCAGCTTGTTGAAAACGGGACAGGGAGGTTCACCCCTCCACTTT.

This clone has a single count. The chain joins TRBV6-4 to TRBJ1-2; possibly TRBD1 for D (6 bases). Trimming pared 4 bases from V and 8 bases from J, leaving 11 bases between. This CDR3 is 12 amino acids long. From germline, CDR1 is MRHNA and CDR2 SNTAGT. In nucleotides, the CDR3 is TGTGCCAGCAGTGCTGAGGGGGGCGGCTACACCTTC. Amino acid sequence: CASSAEGGGYTF.

This chain connects TRBV18 to TRBJ2-1, with D possibly matching TRBD1 (5 bases). V was trimmed by 2 bases and J by 7 bases, leaving 9 bases between them. The V gene's germline CDR1 is KGHSH and CDR2 LQKENI. The CDR3 covers 13 residues. The CDR3 DNA follows: TGTGCCAGCTCACCATTTAAGGGGAATGAGCAGTTCTTC. This translates into CASSPFKGNEQFF.

The rearrangement uses TRBV7-3 and TRBJ2-3; 11 nucleotides line up with TRBD1. CDR1 and CDR2 from the germline V gene are SGHTA and FQGTGA. This CDR3 contains 15 residues. Trimming at V came to 4 bases and at J to 6 bases, leaving 6 bases not matched to a gene. The DNA of the CDR3 is TGTGCCAGCAGCTCTGCGGACAGGGGGCGTGATACGCAGTATTTT. It is translated as CASSSADRGRDTQYF.

The V gene is TRBV18, the J gene TRBJ2-5; D ambiguous. Germline V CDR1 and CDR2: KGHSH, LQKENI. The CDR3 has 13 amino acids. V gave up 2 bases and J gave up 5 bases, with 9 bases separating them. CDR3 protein: CASSPTNRETQYF. Written as DNA, the CDR3 is TGTGCCAGCTCACCAACTAACCGGGAGACCCAGTACTTC.

The genes are TRBV7-9 and TRBJ2-7; 9 nucleotides match TRBD2. There are 17 residues in the CDR3. Germline lookup yields CDR1 SEHNR and CDR2 FQNEAQ (reference sequence). J gave up 0 bases and V 4 bases, and 10 bases lay outside the gene matches. CDR3 residues: CASSSSGGSTNSYEQYF. CDR3 DNA sequence: TGTGCCAGCAGCTCCAGCGGGGGGTCGACGAACTCCTACGAGCAGTACTTC.

The V and J genes are TRBV2 and TRBJ2-5; D is perhaps TRBD2 (5 bases). The CDR3 has 13 amino acids. Trimming shortened V by 5 bases and J by 8 bases, and 15 bases separated the two germline ends. Germline V lookup: CDR1 SNHLY, CDR2 FYNNEI. The CDR3 is CASSLSDGGTQYF. The CDR3 DNA is TGTGCCAGCAGTCTTAGCGATGGAGGAACCCAGTACTTC.

The chain is built from TRBV7-2 and TRBJ2-7; D gene unclear. V lost 1 base to trimming and J lost 7 bases, with 5 bases between them. Germline CDR1 is SGHTA and CDR2 is FQGNSA. The length of the CDR3 is 11 residues. The CDR3 DNA reads TGTGCCAGCAGCTTAGAATGGGAGCAGTACTTC. The encoded protein is CASSLEWEQYF.